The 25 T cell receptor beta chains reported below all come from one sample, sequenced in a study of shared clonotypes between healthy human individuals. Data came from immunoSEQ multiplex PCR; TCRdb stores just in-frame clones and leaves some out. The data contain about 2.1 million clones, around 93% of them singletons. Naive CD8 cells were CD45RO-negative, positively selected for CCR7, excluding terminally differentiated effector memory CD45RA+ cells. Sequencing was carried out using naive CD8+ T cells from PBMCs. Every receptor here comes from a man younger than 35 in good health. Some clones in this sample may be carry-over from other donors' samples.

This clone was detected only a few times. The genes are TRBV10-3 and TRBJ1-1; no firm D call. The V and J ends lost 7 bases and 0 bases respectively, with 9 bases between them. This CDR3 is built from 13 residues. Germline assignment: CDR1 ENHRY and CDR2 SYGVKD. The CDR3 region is CAIKELMNTEAFF. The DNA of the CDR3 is TGTGCCATCAAAGAGCTAATGAACACTGAAGCTTTCTTT.

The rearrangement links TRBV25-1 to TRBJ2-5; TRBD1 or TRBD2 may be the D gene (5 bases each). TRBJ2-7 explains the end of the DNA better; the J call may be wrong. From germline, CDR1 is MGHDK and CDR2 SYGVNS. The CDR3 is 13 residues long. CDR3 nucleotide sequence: TGTGCCAGCAGTGAAAGGGGCGGGCACGAGCAGTACTTC. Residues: CASSERGGHEQYF.

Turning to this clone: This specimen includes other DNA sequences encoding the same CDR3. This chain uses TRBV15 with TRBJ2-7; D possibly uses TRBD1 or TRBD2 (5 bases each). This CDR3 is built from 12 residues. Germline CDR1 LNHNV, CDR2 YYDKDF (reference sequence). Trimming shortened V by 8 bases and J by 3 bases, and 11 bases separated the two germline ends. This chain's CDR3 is CATASGRYEQYF. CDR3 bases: TGTGCCACCGCCTCGGGACGCTACGAGCAGTACTTC.

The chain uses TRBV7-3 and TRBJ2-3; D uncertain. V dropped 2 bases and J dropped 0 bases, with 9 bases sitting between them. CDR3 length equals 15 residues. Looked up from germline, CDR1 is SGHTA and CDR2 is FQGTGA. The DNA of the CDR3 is TGTGCCAGCAGCTTAGGTGTGGGGAGCACAGATACGCAGTATTTT. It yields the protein CASSLGVGSTDTQYF.

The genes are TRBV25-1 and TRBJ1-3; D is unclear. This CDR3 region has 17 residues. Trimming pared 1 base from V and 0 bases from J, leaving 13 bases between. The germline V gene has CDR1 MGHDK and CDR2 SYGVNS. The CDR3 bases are TGTGCCAGCAGTGAATTGGGTTGGTCAGACTCTGGAAACACCATATATTTT. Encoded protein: CASSELGWSDSGNTIYF.

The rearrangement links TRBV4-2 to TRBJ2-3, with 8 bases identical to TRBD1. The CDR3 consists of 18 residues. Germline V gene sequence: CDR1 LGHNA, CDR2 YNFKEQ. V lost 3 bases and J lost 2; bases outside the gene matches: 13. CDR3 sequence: CASSQRFTGQDFTDTQYF. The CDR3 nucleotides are TGTGCCAGCAGCCAGCGTTTTACGGGACAGGACTTCACAGATACGCAGTATTTT.

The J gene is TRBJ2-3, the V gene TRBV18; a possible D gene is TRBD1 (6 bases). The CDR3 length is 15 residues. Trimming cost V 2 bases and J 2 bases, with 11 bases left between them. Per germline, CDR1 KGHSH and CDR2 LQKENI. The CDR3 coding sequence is TGTGCCAGCTCACCAGATGAGGGACACACAGATACGCAGTATTTT. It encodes CASSPDEGHTDTQYF.

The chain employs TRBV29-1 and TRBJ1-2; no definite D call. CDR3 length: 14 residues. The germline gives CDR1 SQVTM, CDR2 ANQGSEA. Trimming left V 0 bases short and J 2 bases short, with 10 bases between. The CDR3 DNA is TGCAGCGTTGAAGATCCTTTATACAACTATGGCTACACCTTC. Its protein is CSVEDPLYNYGYTF.

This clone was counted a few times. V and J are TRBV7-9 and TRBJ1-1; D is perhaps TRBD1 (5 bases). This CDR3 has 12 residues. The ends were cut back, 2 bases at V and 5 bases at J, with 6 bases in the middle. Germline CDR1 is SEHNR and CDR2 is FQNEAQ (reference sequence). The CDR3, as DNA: TGTGCCAGCAGCTTATGGGGGACTGAAGCTTTCTTT. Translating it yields CASSLWGTEAFF.

The CDR3: CASSFRSLSGANVLTF. In DNA, the CDR3 is TGTGCCAGCAGTTTTCGCTCGCTCTCTGGGGCCAACGTCCTGACTTTC. The genes are TRBV27 and TRBJ2-6; D is unresolved. V was clipped by 3 bases and J by 0 bases, with 9 bases between them. The CDR3 spans 16 residues. From germline, CDR1 is MNHEY and CDR2 SMNVEV (reference sequence).

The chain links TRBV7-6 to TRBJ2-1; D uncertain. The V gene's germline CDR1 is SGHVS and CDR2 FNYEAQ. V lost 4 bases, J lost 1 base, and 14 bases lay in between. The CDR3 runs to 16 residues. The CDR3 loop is CASSSSPGHSYNEQFF. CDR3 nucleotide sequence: TGTGCCAGCAGCTCCTCGCCGGGCCATTCCTACAATGAGCAGTTCTTC.

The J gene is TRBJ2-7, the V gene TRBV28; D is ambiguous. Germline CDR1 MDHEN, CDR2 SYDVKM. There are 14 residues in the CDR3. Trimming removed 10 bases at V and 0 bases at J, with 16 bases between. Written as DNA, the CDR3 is TGTGCCACCCGGCGCATCAGGAGCTCCTACGAGCAGTACTTC. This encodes CATRRIRSSYEQYF.

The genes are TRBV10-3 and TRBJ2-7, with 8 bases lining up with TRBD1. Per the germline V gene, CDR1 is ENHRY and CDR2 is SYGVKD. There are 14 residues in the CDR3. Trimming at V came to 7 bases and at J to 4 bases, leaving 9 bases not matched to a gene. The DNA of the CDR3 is TGTGCCATCACCGCGACAGGGGTCCAGTACGAGCAGTACTTC. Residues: CAITATGVQYEQYF.

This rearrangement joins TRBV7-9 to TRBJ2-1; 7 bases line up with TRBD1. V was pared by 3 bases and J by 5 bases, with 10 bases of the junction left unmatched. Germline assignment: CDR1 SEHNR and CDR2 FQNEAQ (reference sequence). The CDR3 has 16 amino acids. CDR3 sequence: CASSFTPGQTNNEQFF. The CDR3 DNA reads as TGTGCCAGCAGCTTTACTCCGGGACAGACTAACAATGAGCAGTTCTTC.

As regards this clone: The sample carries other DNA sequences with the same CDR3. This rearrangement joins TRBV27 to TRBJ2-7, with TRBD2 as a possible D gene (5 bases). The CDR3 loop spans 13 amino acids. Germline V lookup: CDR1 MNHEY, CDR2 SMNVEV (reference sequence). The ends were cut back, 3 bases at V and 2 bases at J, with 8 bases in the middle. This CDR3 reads CASSFGETYEQYF. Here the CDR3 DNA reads TGTGCCAGCAGTTTTGGGGAGACCTACGAGCAGTACTTC.

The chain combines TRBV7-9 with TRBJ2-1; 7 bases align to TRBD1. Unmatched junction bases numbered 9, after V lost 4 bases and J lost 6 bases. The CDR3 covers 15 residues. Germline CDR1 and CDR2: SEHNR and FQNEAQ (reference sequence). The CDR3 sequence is CASSSGPDRVNEQFF. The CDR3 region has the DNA TGTGCCAGCAGCTCAGGACCAGACAGGGTCAATGAGCAGTTCTTC.

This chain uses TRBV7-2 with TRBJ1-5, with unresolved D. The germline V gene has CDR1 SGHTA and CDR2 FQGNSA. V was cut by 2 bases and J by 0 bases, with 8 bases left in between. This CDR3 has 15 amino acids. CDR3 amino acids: CASSLRSYSNQPQHF. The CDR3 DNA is TGTGCCAGCAGCTTACGGTCCTATAGCAATCAGCCCCAGCATTTT.

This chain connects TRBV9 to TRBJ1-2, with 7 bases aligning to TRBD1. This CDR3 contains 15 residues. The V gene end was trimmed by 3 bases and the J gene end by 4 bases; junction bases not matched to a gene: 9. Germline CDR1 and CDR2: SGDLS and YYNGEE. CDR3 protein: CASSGQGGRTYGYTF. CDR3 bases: TGTGCCAGCAGCGGACAGGGAGGTCGGACCTATGGCTACACCTTC.

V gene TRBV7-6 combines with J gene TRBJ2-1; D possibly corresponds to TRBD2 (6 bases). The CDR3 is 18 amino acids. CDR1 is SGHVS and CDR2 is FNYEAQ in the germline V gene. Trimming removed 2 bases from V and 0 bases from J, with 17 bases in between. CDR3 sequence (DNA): TGTGCCAGCAGCTTAATCGGCGGGACCATTAACTCCTACAATGAGCAGTTCTTC. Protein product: CASSLIGGTINSYNEQFF.

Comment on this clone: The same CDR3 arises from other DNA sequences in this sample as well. Here the CDR3 DNA reads TGTGCCAGCAGTCCTCGACTAGCGGGTACCTACGAGCAGTACTTC. This encodes CASSPRLAGTYEQYF. The V and J genes are TRBV27 and TRBJ2-7; 10 bases agree with TRBD2. CDR1 MNHEY and CDR2 SMNVEV come from the germline V gene (reference sequence). This CDR3 is 15 amino acids long. J gave up 2 bases and V 5 bases, and 6 bases lay outside the gene matches.

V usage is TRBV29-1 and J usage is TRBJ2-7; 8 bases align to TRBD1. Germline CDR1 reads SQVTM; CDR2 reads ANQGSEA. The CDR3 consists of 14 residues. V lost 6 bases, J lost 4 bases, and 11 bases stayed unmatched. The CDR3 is CSVDLTGVGYEQYF. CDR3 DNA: TGCAGCGTCGACCTGACAGGGGTAGGTTACGAGCAGTACTTC.

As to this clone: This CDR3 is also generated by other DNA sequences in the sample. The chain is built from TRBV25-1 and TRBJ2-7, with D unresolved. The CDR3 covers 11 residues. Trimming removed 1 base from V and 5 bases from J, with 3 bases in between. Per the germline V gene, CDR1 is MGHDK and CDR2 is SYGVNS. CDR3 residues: CASSESHEQYF. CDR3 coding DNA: TGTGCCAGCAGTGAATCTCACGAGCAGTACTTC.

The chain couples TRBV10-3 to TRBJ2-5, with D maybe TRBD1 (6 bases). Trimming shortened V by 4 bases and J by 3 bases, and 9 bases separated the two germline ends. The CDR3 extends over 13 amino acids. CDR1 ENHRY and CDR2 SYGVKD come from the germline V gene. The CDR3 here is CAISGDTKETQYF. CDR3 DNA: TGTGCCATCAGTGGGGACACTAAAGAGACCCAGTACTTC.

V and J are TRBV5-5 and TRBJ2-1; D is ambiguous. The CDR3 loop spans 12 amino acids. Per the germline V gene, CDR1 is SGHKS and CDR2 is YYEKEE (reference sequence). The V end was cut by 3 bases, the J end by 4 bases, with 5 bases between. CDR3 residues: CASSSKYNEQFF. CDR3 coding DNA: TGTGCCAGCAGCTCTAAGTACAATGAGCAGTTCTTC.

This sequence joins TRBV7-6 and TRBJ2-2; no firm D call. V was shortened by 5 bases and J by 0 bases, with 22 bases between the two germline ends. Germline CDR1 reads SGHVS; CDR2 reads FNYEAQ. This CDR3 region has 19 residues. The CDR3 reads CASSRHSPHSQTNTGELFF. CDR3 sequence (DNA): TGTGCCAGCAGCAGGCACTCACCCCACTCCCAAACGAACACCGGGGAGCTGTTTTTT.